This T cell receptor beta chain is from a study of cytomegalovirus exposure and HLA in healthy donors (dated by TCRdb to between 2016 and 2019). At the level of the whole study: An earlier analysis of 587 of the donors reported over 250 Gb of sequence data and roughly 120 million unique TCR beta sequences obtained from around 180 million T cells. Around 330 gigabases of sequencing data and around 85 million unique TCR sequences made up an early release that covered several hundred HLA-typed donors. Among the 398 genotyped donors, approximately 82% belonged to the genetic ancestry cluster associated with self-reported Caucasian donors. The study aimed to test whether signatures of past pathogen exposure could be identified by cataloging public T cell receptors. Using immunosequencing, the study profiled T cell repertoires from some 670 subjects and related those repertoires to cytomegalovirus serostatus. Along with the roughly 610-subject first cohort, a separate validation cohort of about 110 different subjects was used. To predict cytomegalovirus infection status, the study combined high-throughput TCR immunosequencing, statistical association of individual TCRs with disease status, and machine learning. A later analysis re-analyzed previously published TCR beta repertoires from several hundred donors and added high-resolution HLA genotyping to study TCR occurrence patterns. The later analysis used no new phenotypic data to find candidate immune exposures, relying instead on TCR beta sequences and their occurrence across donors. To decide whether each TCR beta V gene segment behaved as functional or pseudogenic, an earlier analysis of fewer than 750 of the donors relied on high-throughput TCR beta sequencing. Donor age, sex, ethnicity and CMV serostatus were collected together with the repertoire data. A later genetic analysis took genome-wide SNP genotypes for about 65% of the 666 donors and used that subset as a discovery cohort. All discovery cohort repertoires had been generated on a single sequencing platform. Class I and class II HLA loci were covered by the typing at four-digit resolution. The number of typed donors differed by locus: about 629-630 for A, B, C, DRB1 and DQB1; approximately 520 for DQA1; approximately 600 for DPA1; and approximately 450 for DPB1. Because of strong linkage in the cohort, four or five DR-DQ haplotypes were treated as single units for association and clustering. Among 300 to 450 genotyped donors of the cohort, an average of roughly 240,000 unique TCR beta nucleotide sequences were sequenced per donor, roughly a sixth of them non-productive.

Libraries were prepared through the immunoSEQ multiplex PCR assay. For the multiplex PCR, a mixture combining 60 forward primers for TCR Vbeta segments and 13 reverse primers for TCR Jbeta segments was used. A multiplex PCR assay on genomic DNA amplified the CDR3 region of rearranged TCR beta genes. The Illumina HiSeq System was used to sequence the amplified TCR beta libraries as 87-base-pair reads. Under the source paper's analysis protocol: A later analysis tallied 75 million to 85 million unique TCR beta chains across the approximately 670 repertoires, and approximately 11 million of those chains were shared by two or more donors. Raw reads were error-corrected and collapsed into unique sequences with a nearest-neighbor algorithm that merged closely related sequences to remove PCR and sequencing errors. V, D and J gene segments were assigned by aligning CDR3 sequences to IMGT reference sequences. Each retained sequence needed at least a six-nucleotide match to both a V gene segment and a J gene segment. A rearrangement counted as productive if the CDR3 had no stop codons and remained in frame with V and J, and every other rearrangement counted as non-productive. Following IMGT convention, CDR3 was defined as the stretch from the second conserved V-encoded cysteine up to the conserved J-encoded phenylalanine. The earlier analysis of some 600 of the donors excluded sequences that lacked an unambiguous match to a single V gene segment. An earlier analysis of several hundred of the donors called V segments functional above 56.7% productive rearrangements and segregating when the between-donor standard deviation exceeded 5%. A statistical classification framework was built for diagnosing cytomegalovirus status from the catalog of TCR beta chain sequences. In a later analysis, V and J genes were assigned by comparing TCR nucleotide sequences against IMGT/GENE-DB human TR gene sequences. The TCRdist pipeline was used in a later analysis to assign CDR3 sequences and most-parsimonious VDJ recombination scenarios. In a later analysis, each TCR beta chain was defined by its CDR3 amino acid sequence together with its V-gene family, and reads lacking a unique V-gene family were excluded. In a later analysis, approximately 590 highly shared, low-generation-probability nucleotide sequences were removed to address suspected cross-contamination and a sequencing artifact. In a later analysis, a clonal expansion index for each public chain was calculated from normalized within-repertoire ranks of inferred template counts. Generation probabilities in a later analysis came from a VDJ recombination model fitted to out-of-frame rearrangements, and those results were checked against IGoR. In a later analysis, hypergeometric tests were used to score TCR-TCR, TCR-HLA and TCR-CMV co-occurrence, with a repertoire-size bias correction applied to TCR pairs. False discovery rates were estimated in a later analysis by permuting HLA or CMV assignments 20 times. In a later analysis, co-occurring TCRs were grouped using DBSCAN, and TCRdist sequence similarity was added for clustering within HLA-allele-positive subsets. Repertoires with fewer than 30,000 or more than 120,000 public chains, plus five repertoires with anomalous nucleotide sharing, were excluded from co-occurrence clustering. TCRdb mirrors the immuneACCESS table, restricted to in-frame sequences. Some clones are absent from its copies; in checked studies, under half trace to an unresolved V gene, and the reason for the others is unknown. V and J calls and clone size are copied from that table; D and trimming were computed from the DNA. The sample includes 100,000 to 150,000 clones, with around 78% observed a single time. Roughly 1.5% of the sample is held by the ten biggest clonotypes.

Beyond this particular receptor, the publication reports: In a later genetic analysis, fewer N-insertions in productive TCRs were reported among donors in an Asian-associated ancestry cluster than the roughly 670-donor mean. A group of highly shared sequence variants was considered likely to be a technical artifact of the sequencing pipeline. An earlier analysis of several hundred of the donors showed that most TCR beta V segments appeared in productive rearrangements either about 90% or about 30% of the time, which broadly matched IMGT annotations. A further reported finding was that TCR beta sequences accurately predicted the HLA-A and HLA-B alleles for most subjects in the first cohort. The classifier was reported to diagnose cytomegalovirus status with high specificity and sensitivity in both the original and validation cohorts. CMV serostatus was the only immune exposure information available for the cohort. When HLA alleles, especially DR and DQ, strongly co-occurred, attributing TCR associations to individual alleles was difficult. In a later analysis, TCR association rates were found to vary across HLA loci, with the most associated TCRs seen for DRB1 alleles and the fewest for HLA-C alleles. In vitro tests confirmed that a few of the cytomegalovirus-associated TCR beta chains recognize cytomegalovirus antigens. Some IMGT-functional V segments, including TRBV6-2 and TRBV6-3, could not be distinguished by the 87-base-pair reads and were therefore excluded. A total of 150 or so TCR beta chains were listed by the study as associated with cytomegalovirus. In a later analysis, most CMV-associated TCR beta chains were found to appear HLA-restricted, with HLA associations seemingly driven largely by CMV exposure. In a later analysis, several top co-occurrence clusters were reported to appear linked to parvovirus B19, influenza, CMV and Epstein-Barr virus. Correlated functional status among segregating V segments might reflect linkage disequilibrium, but an unknown experimental factor could not be ruled out. In a later analysis, some 18,000 TCR beta sequences were associated with specific HLA alleles at a false discovery rate of 0.05. In a later genetic analysis, a missense DCLRE1C variant was associated with V-gene and J-gene trimming of TCR beta chains, and the association was replicated in an independent cohort. While some public TCRs were present in many individuals, most TCR sequences turned up only very rarely across donors. Presence/absence analyses assumed roughly uniform sequencing depth across donors, an assumption that may not hold. It was suggested by the authors that the approach could potentially be generalized to other disease states and immunological phenotypes. This cohort had only TCR beta chains sequenced, and the lack of alpha or paired-chain data limited which features could be detected. Because HLA typing was unavailable for some donors at each locus, only the typed subset was used in association tests. In a later analysis, HLA-associated TCR beta chains were found to be more clonally expanded and to have lower generation probabilities than equally common non-associated chains. Because counts were too low, 15 to 20 rarely observed V segments, including chromosome 9 orphons, were left out of the earlier analysis of over 550 of the donors.

Clipping removes 3 bases from V and 7 bases from J, with 4 as the unmatched junction base count. The CDR3 covers 16 residues, taking in both the cysteine and the phenylalanine. The entry retains the CDR3 DNA only, 48 bases that are in frame from base 1. Via the germline V gene, CDR1 is MDHEN and CDR2 SYDVKM. This clone appeared a single time. The clone's antigen remains unknown. Base-call qualities are not available, and no considerably larger clone is one nucleotide away. The cohort comprised 550 to 700 healthy bone marrow donors. At the time of sampling, all cohort members were nominally healthy, though unrecorded immune exposures were likely present. The donor was CMV seronegative and was included in the group of about 400 seronegative cohort members. A peripheral blood sample was collected from each donor, and TCR beta sequencing was performed on peripheral blood mononuclear cells. The Qiagen DNeasy Blood Extraction Kit was used to extract genomic DNA from the blood cell samples.

This clonotype was sampled from a woman aged 18-30 years in good health and CMV-seronegative. The sample taken for sequencing was PBMCs. This chain is built from TRBV28 and TRBJ2-2; 14 middle bases align to TRBD2. This receptor carries the CDR3 CASSFGTSGSGGELFF. In nucleotide form, the sequence is TGTGCCAGCAGTTTTGGGACTAGCGGGAGCGGCGGGGAGCTGTTTTTT.